This T cell receptor beta chain derives from a study of blood T cells in healthy people across ages. At the level of the study: There was about one barcoded beta molecule captured by template switching per two T cells.

Details on this clonotype: No antigen is known for it.

Caucasian, healthy and from Russia, the donors were aged between about 6 and 100. It was with a sample-barcoded 5' primer and a J-beta primer mix that a second PCR of roughly 6 to 12 cycles was run. One entry per CDR3 protein results from TCRdb running MiXCR on the 5' RACE reads. The table records about 1.5 million distinct CDR3 sequences, around 39% of them present only once. Study results and caveats: Those diversity estimates obtained from one million T cells were thought to be underestimates.

The V gene end was trimmed by 1 base and the J gene end by 5 bases; junction bases not matched to a gene: 10. The CDR3 is 16 residues long. The receptor was derived from a woman in her late teens or twenties in good health. The rearrangement joins TRBV12-3 or TRBV12-4 to TRBJ1-1, with 7 bases that match TRBD1. The sequencing sample was made of blood. CDR3 DNA sequence: TGTGCCAGCAGTTTAGGGTTGACAGGGAGGAGGACTGAAGCTTTCTTT. Amino acid sequence: CASSLGLTGRRTEAFF.